This TCR beta chain was profiled in a study of molecular identifiers for immune sequencing clone quantification. On the study more broadly: For replicates, RNA isolated from roughly 21,000 or 96,000 naive CD8 cells was divided into five portions, of which four were sequenced.

Notes on the study in general: The share of molecules held by clones above 20 RNA copies was over 99% in effector cells and under 1% in naive cells. Researchers reportedly could pick up spiked Jurkat TCR RNA from one cell mixed into some 1 million naive cells.

Libraries used about 20,000 to 1,100,000 sorted naive CD8 T cells and 10%, 30% or 50% RNA input. V lost 5 bases, J lost 4 bases, and 11 bases lay in between. The CDR3 is 13 amino acids. Germline V gives CDR1 SGHDN, CDR2 FVKESK. There are a few counts of this clonotype. Its specificity is unknown. TCRdb processed the PCR reads anew with MiXCR; each CDR3 protein has one entry. The sample carries hundreds of thousands of distinct CDR3 sequences, nearly 20% recorded once. This sequence joins TRBV14 and TRBJ1-2; D remains unclear. This TCR came from a human donor in good health. Some libraries in this study had Jurkat cell RNA spiked in. The sample comprised naive CD8+ T cells from blood, with Jurkat cell RNA spiked in. The subset here: FACS-sorted CD8+CD4-CCR7+CD45RA+ naive T cells. The CDR3 nucleotides are TGTGCCAGCAGCTACGGACCGTCCTATGGCTACACCTTC. Amino acids: CASSYGPSYGYTF.